One sample yielded the 15 T cell receptor beta chains listed below, sequenced in a study of quantifying T cell responses using KT2 cells. Study-wide context: Reverse transcription used primers in the TCR alpha and beta constant regions.

An oligo carrying a UMI was ligated to the cDNA 3' end. First-round PCR used three to five cycles and beta primers RC1.1 and RC1.2 covering TRBC1 and TRBC2. Via MiXCR, TCRdb re-called the UMI-ligation and nested PCR reads, giving one row per CDR3 protein. This sample carries 30,000 or so distinct CDR3 sequences, 7.3% of them seen once, and the ten largest clones take approximately 14%. Sequencing was carried out using PBMCs spiked with cells of the T cell clone KT2. Receptors originate from a human donor.

In its sample, this clonotype was seen many times. Its ends do not fully match the called genes, so a read error is possible. V usage is TRBV5-4 and J usage is TRBJ2-1; TRBD2 is a possible D gene (6 bases). The CDR3 extends over 15 amino acids. Germline assignment: CDR1 SGHNT and CDR2 YYREEE (reference sequence). In DNA form, the CDR3 reads TGTGCCAGCAGCTTGGCCACCCAAGGAGGGATCTGGTGGCTCTTC. Encoded protein: CASSLATQGGIWWLF.

A note on this clonotype: A read error may produce the germline difference seen at one junction end. The J gene is TRBJ2-3, the V gene TRBV7-2; 8 bases fit TRBD2. CDR1 is SGHTA and CDR2 is FQGNSA in the germline V gene. The CDR3 is made up of 15 amino acids. In nucleotides, the CDR3 is TGTGCCGGCAGCTCCACTAGCGGAAGTACAGATACGCAGTATTTT. Protein product: CAGSSTSGSTDTQYF. Filled out from reference TRBV7-2 and TRBJ2-3, the complete variable domain reads GAGVSQSPSNKVTEKGKDVELRCDPISGHTALYWYRQSLGQGLEFLIYFQGNSAPDKSGLPSDRFSAERTGGSVSTLTIQRTQQEDSAVYLCAGSSTSGSTDTQYFGPGTRLTVL.

The table lists this clonotype with a few counts. The gene calls are TRBV7-8 and TRBJ2-1; 13 bases map to TRBD2. Trimming removed 5 bases from V and 3 bases from J; junction bases left unmatched: 4. The CDR3 extends over 16 amino acids. Germline lookup yields CDR1 SGHVS and CDR2 FQNEAQ. The CDR3 DNA follows: TGTGCCAGCAGCCCCCGGACTAGCGGGAGCTACAATGAGCAGTTCTTC. Protein: CASSPRTSGSYNEQFF.

As to this clonotype: At one of its ends the junction is not consistent with the germline gene, which may arise from a read error. This sequence joins TRBV6-1 and TRBJ1-5; the match to TRBD1 covers 7 bases. The V gene's germline CDR1 is MNHNS and CDR2 SASEGT. CDR3 size: 13 residues. The CDR3: CASSETHRDSLDF. For the CDR3, the DNA is TGTGCCAGCAGTGAAACCCACCGGGACAGCCTGGATTTT.

The sample holds many counts of this clonotype. The J gene is TRBJ1-1, the V gene TRBV6-5, with D hard to call. Trimming stripped 6 bases from V and 4 bases from J, with 9 bases between. CDR1 is MNHEY, CDR2 SVGAGI, per germline. This CDR3 is built from 12 residues. CDR3 in amino acids: CASSMGTTEAFF. CDR3 DNA sequence: TGTGCCAGCAGCATGGGTACCACTGAAGCTTTCTTT.

This clonotype showed up many times. This rearrangement joins TRBV4-3 to TRBJ1-4; 11 bases match TRBD1. The CDR3 runs to 16 residues. Germline assignment: CDR1 LGHNA and CDR2 YSLEER. With V trimmed by 0 bases and J by 8 bases, 5 bases remained unmatched. DNA for the CDR3: TGCGCCAGCAGCCAAGATGGGACAGGGGGAGAGGAAAAACTGTTTTTT. Its translation: CASSQDGTGGEEKLFF.

At least ten counts were recorded for this clonotype. The genes are TRBV6-1 and TRBJ1-6; possible D gene TRBD1, 6 bases. V was shortened by 6 bases and J by 9 bases, with 12 bases between the two germline ends. Germline CDR1 and CDR2: MNHNS and SASEGT. The CDR3 is made up of 13 amino acids. Here the CDR3 reads CASSGTGFSPLHF. The CDR3 nucleotides are TGTGCCAGCAGCGGAACAGGGTTTTCACCCCTCCACTTT.

J is TRBJ2-1 and V is TRBV20-1; possibly TRBD2 for D (6 bases). This CDR3 has 17 amino acids. Trimming took 6 bases from V and 0 from J, leaving 21 bases between them. Germline values: CDR1 DFQATT, CDR2 SNEGSKA (reference sequence). The CDR3 protein is CSALPLRGSSSYNEQFF. The CDR3, as DNA: TGCAGTGCGCTGCCCTTACGGGGGAGCAGCTCCTACAATGAGCAGTTCTTC.

This clonotype was found many times. In DNA, the CDR3 is TGTGCCAGCAGTTCGGACAGAACGAACACTGAAGCTTTCTTT. Encoded protein: CASSSDRTNTEAFF. This chain connects TRBV27 to TRBJ1-1; D may be TRBD1 (6 bases). The V gene lost 4 bases and the J gene lost 1 base, with 10 bases spanning the gap. The germline V gene has CDR1 MNHEY and CDR2 SMNVEV (reference sequence). This CDR3 comprises 14 residues.

This clonotype has only a few counts. V and J are TRBV5-6 and TRBJ2-5, with a possible D match to TRBD1 (6 bases). The germline V and J ends were trimmed by 4 bases and 5 bases, with 15 bases remaining between them. Germline V gene data show CDR1 as SGHDT and CDR2 as YYEEEE. CDR3 length: 14 residues. The CDR3 sequence is CASSLRQGSETQYF. The DNA of the CDR3 is TGTGCCAGCAGCCTCCGTCAGGGGAGTGAGACCCAGTACTTC.

The table lists this clonotype with many counts. V is TRBV20-1 and J is TRBJ1-5; D not resolved. CDR1 DFQATT and CDR2 SNEGSKA come from the germline V gene (reference sequence). The CDR3 loop spans 13 amino acids. Trimming shortened V by 3 bases and J by 3 bases, and 9 bases separated the two germline ends. CDR3 DNA: TGCAGTGCTAGGGAGGGCCCCAATCAGCCCCAGCATTTT. As protein: CSAREGPNQPQHF.

This clonotype was seen repeatedly, ten times or more. This chain joins TRBV3-1 and TRBJ1-1, with D hard to call. The germline gives CDR1 LGHDT, CDR2 YNNKEL (reference sequence). There are 14 residues in the CDR3. Trimming took off 4 bases at V and 3 bases at J, with 12 bases between the two ends. The CDR3 DNA follows: TGTGCCAGCAGCCGATCCGGTGTACACACTGAAGCTTTCTTT. This sequence encodes CASSRSGVHTEAFF.

This clonotype was picked up a small number of times. The gene calls are TRBV6-5 and TRBJ1-1; no definite D call. Trimming pared 0 bases from V and 4 bases from J, leaving 9 bases between. Germline CDR1 and CDR2: MNHEY and SVGAGI. This CDR3 is 14 amino acids long. CDR3 coding DNA: TGTGCCAGCAGTTACTCGAGAGTGGGCACTGAAGCTTTCTTT. Translating gives CASSYSRVGTEAFF.

This clonotype was found a few times. The V and J genes are TRBV2 and TRBJ2-7, with 8 bases aligning to TRBD2. CDR1 SNHLY and CDR2 FYNNEI come from the germline V gene. V lost 1 base, J lost 4 bases, and 3 bases stayed unmatched. The CDR3 spans 14 residues. The CDR3: CASSEEVAGYEQYF. CDR3 coding DNA: TGTGCCAGCAGTGAAGAGGTAGCGGGGTACGAGCAGTACTTC.

This clonotype has just a few counts. This sequence joins TRBV6-5 and TRBJ2-7; D not resolved. The V gene lost 5 bases and the J gene lost 6 bases, with 20 bases spanning the gap. The CDR3 is 15 residues long. Germline V gene sequence: CDR1 MNHEY, CDR2 SVGAGI. The chain's CDR3 is CASSTHRTRVFEQYF. The CDR3 DNA reads as TGTGCCAGCAGTACTCACAGAACCCGGGTTTTCGAGCAGTACTTC.